These 19 T cell receptor beta chains were all obtained from the same sample, sequenced in a study of control samples from healthy donors and cancer patients. Sequenced by immunoSEQ multiplex PCR; TCRdb stores in-frame clones only, minus some. Among approximately 84,000 clones listed, 82% were seen once. Sequencing was carried out using blood. Source of these receptors: an older woman in good health.

The chain joins TRBV27 to TRBJ2-2; D gene uncertain. The CDR3 length is 12 residues. Germline CDR1 reads MNHEY; CDR2 reads SMNVEV (reference sequence). V was shortened by 2 bases and J by 6 bases, with 4 bases between the two germline ends. In DNA form, the CDR3 reads TGTGCCAGCAGTTTAATCCCCGGGGAGCTGTTTTTT. Encoded protein: CASSLIPGELFF.

The V call is TRBV5-8, the J call TRBJ2-2; 7 bases agree with TRBD1. Trimming removed 7 bases from V and 5 bases from J; junction bases left unmatched: 5. Germline CDR1 SGHTS, CDR2 YDEGEE. This CDR3 contains 13 residues. The CDR3 sequence is CASPDRRTGELFF. The CDR3 nucleotides are TGTGCCAGCCCGGACAGGAGAACCGGGGAGCTGTTTTTT.

The genes are TRBV6-6 and TRBJ2-2; D perhaps matches TRBD1 (6 bases). CDR3 length: 16 residues. Trimming took 6 bases from V and 2 from J, leaving 16 bases between them. Germline V gene lookup returns CDR1 MNHNY and CDR2 SVGAGI (reference sequence). The DNA of the CDR3 is TGTGCCAGCAGACCCCCAGGGGCAAAAAACACCGGGGAGCTGTTTTTT. Translation: CASRPPGAKNTGELFF.

V and J are TRBV4-3 and TRBJ2-1, with a possible D match to TRBD1 (6 bases). Germline CDR1 LGHNA, CDR2 YSLEER. The CDR3 length is 17 residues. Between the trimmed V and J ends, which lost 0 bases and 0 bases, there was a span of 12 bases. DNA for the CDR3: TGCGCCAGCAGCCAAGAGACGACAGGCAGCTCCTACAATGAGCAGTTCTTC. It is translated as CASSQETTGSSYNEQFF.

The chain carries TRBV12-3 or TRBV12-4 and TRBJ1-4; D gene ambiguous. V lost 2 bases, J lost 11 bases, and 9 bases lay in between. The CDR3 has 12 amino acids. CDR3 region: CASSLRFQKLFF. DNA for the CDR3: TGTGCCAGCAGTTTACGTTTCCAGAAACTGTTTTTT.

The chain carries TRBV18 and TRBJ2-7; 9 nucleotides match TRBD2. The CDR3 spans 14 residues. J lost 5 bases, V lost 1 base, and 3 bases had no gene match. CDR1 and CDR2 from the germline V gene are KGHSH and LQKENI. The CDR3 spells CASSPQGTSNEQYF. Here the CDR3 DNA reads TGTGCCAGCTCACCACAAGGGACTAGCAACGAGCAGTACTTC.

This chain uses TRBV5-1 with TRBJ2-7, with 7 bases lining up with TRBD1. The CDR3 spans 16 residues. Germline CDR1 reads SGHRS; CDR2 reads YFSETQ. V trimming: 4 bases; J trimming: 4 bases; junction bases outside the gene matches: 14. The CDR3: CASSVAPGTDQYEQYF. In DNA, the CDR3 is TGCGCCAGCAGCGTAGCTCCTGGGACAGACCAGTACGAGCAGTACTTC.

The chain uses TRBV6-5 and TRBJ1-1; D is unclear. The V gene's germline CDR1 is MNHEY and CDR2 SVGAGI. The V and J ends lost 2 bases and 1 base respectively, with 11 bases between them. CDR3 length equals 15 residues. The CDR3 sequence: CASSYGRMGNTEAFF. In DNA, the CDR3 is TGTGCCAGCAGTTACGGCCGGATGGGGAACACTGAAGCTTTCTTT.

V usage is TRBV5-1 and J usage is TRBJ1-4; no firm D call. V dropped 3 bases and J dropped 8 bases, with 8 bases sitting between them. The germline gives CDR1 SGHRS, CDR2 YFSETQ. The CDR3 has 12 residues. The DNA for the CDR3 is TGCGCCAGCAGCTGGGAGCGGGAAAAACTGTTTTTT. The encoded protein is CASSWEREKLFF.

The chain employs TRBV28 and TRBJ2-7; no clear D. Deletions cut 6 bases from V and 3 bases from J, with 9 bases between. This CDR3 contains 12 residues. Germline CDR1 and CDR2: MDHEN and SYDVKM. In nucleotides, the CDR3 is TGTGCCAGCAGCCAAAACAGCTACGAGCAGTACTTC. Translated, it gives CASSQNSYEQYF.

V usage is TRBV7-9 and J usage is TRBJ2-5; 7 nucleotides align to TRBD1. The CDR3 consists of 15 residues. Looked up from germline, CDR1 is SEHNR and CDR2 is FQNEAQ (reference sequence). With V trimmed by 5 bases and J by 3 bases, 9 bases remained unmatched. CDR3 in amino acids: CASSQRPDRKETQYF. The CDR3 region has the DNA TGTGCCAGCAGCCAACGACCGGACAGGAAAGAGACCCAGTACTTC. Variable domain in full (rest from reference TRBV7-9 and TRBJ2-5): DTGVSQNPRHKITKRGQNVTFRCDPISEHNRLYWYRQTLGQGPEFLTYFQNEAQLEKSRLLSDRFSAERPKGSFSTLEIQRTEQGDSAMYLCASSQRPDRKETQYFGPGTRLLVL.

The chain has TRBV19 and TRBJ2-1, with 8 nucleotides matching TRBD2. V shed 0 bases, J shed 4 bases, and the junction held 5 bases outside the gene matches. CDR3 length equals 16 residues. CDR1 is LNHDA and CDR2 is SQIVND in the germline V gene (reference sequence). This CDR3 reads CASSIERSGSYNEQFF. CDR3 nucleotide sequence: TGTGCCAGTAGTATAGAAAGAAGCGGGAGTTACAATGAGCAGTTCTTC.

The genes are TRBV5-1 and TRBJ2-2; perhaps TRBD1 as D (6 bases). Germline V gene data show CDR1 as SGHRS and CDR2 as YFSETQ. V was pared by 0 bases and J by 0 bases, with 12 bases between. The CDR3 loop spans 17 amino acids. The chain's CDR3 is CASSLGNRDANTGELFF. The DNA of the CDR3 is TGCGCCAGCAGCTTGGGCAACAGGGATGCGAACACCGGGGAGCTGTTTTTT.

This clone showed up just a few times. The chain has TRBV10-3 and TRBJ2-5; the D gene is possibly TRBD2 (6 bases). This CDR3 is built from 13 residues. V lost 3 bases, J lost 4 bases, and 9 bases lay in between. Germline V gene data show CDR1 as ENHRY and CDR2 as SYGVKD. As DNA, the CDR3 is TGTGCCATCAGTGACACTAGCCTAGAGACCCAGTACTTC. Protein: CAISDTSLETQYF.

Only a few counts were recorded for this clone. This chain joins TRBV7-9 and TRBJ2-5, with unresolved D. The CDR3 spans 14 residues. Germline values: CDR1 SEHNR, CDR2 FQNEAQ (reference sequence). Trimming cost V 1 base and J 2 bases, with 8 bases left between them. The CDR3 sequence: CASSLEEEQETQYF. CDR3 in DNA: TGTGCCAGCAGCTTAGAAGAGGAGCAAGAGACCCAGTACTTC.

This clone was counted between two and nine times. The chain carries TRBV6-4 and TRBJ1-1; TRBD1 might be the D (5 bases). V dropped 3 bases and J dropped 1 base, with 6 bases sitting between them. The CDR3 sequence is 13 residues long. Per the germline V gene, CDR1 is MRHNA and CDR2 is SNTAGT. CDR3 sequence reads: CASSEQENTEAFF. Written as DNA, the CDR3 is TGTGCCAGCAGTGAACAGGAGAACACTGAAGCTTTCTTT.

DNA of the CDR3: TGCAGTGCTAGTGCTTTTATGAACACTGAAGCTTTCTTT. It specifies CSASAFMNTEAFF. V gene TRBV20-1 combines with J gene TRBJ1-1; D call uncertain. Germline loops: CDR1 DFQATT, CDR2 SNEGSKA (reference sequence). V lost 3 bases and J 0 bases, leaving 8 bases between the germline ends. The CDR3 is 13 residues long.

This chain links TRBV6-2 or TRBV6-3 with TRBJ2-7; D gene uncertain. The germline V gene encodes CDR1 MNHEY and CDR2 SVGEGT. V dropped 5 bases and J dropped 3 bases, with 17 bases sitting between them. CDR3 length: 15 amino acids. Here the CDR3 DNA reads TGTGCCAGCAGTCGCTTTTCTAGAAGGGACTACGAGCAGTACTTC. Translating it yields CASSRFSRRDYEQYF.

The V call is TRBV10-3, the J call TRBJ1-1; D unclear. From germline, CDR1 is ENHRY and CDR2 SYGVKD. The V end was cut by 5 bases, the J end by 0 bases, with 13 bases between. CDR3 length: 15 amino acids. The CDR3 DNA is TGTGCCATCAGTCCCGGTGAGGAAATGAACACTGAAGCTTTCTTT. It translates to CAISPGEEMNTEAFF.